This TCR beta chain was retrieved from a study of T-cell memory formation after mild COVID-19. General study results and limits: Second-wave clones peaking on day 37 lacked confirmed SARS-CoV-2 specificity.

CDR3 length equals 18 residues. Germline V CDR1 and CDR2: KGHDR, SFDVKD. V lost 3 bases to trimming and J lost 2 bases, with 19 bases between them. 5'RACE, which relied on constant-segment primers, yielded TCR alpha and TCR beta cDNA libraries carrying sample barcodes and UMIs. TCRdb itself ran the 5' RACE reads through MiXCR, one entry per CDR3 protein. The repertoire holds 530,000 or so distinct CDR3 sequences, with 17% as singletons. Worth noting for this clonotype: Its target is not known.

The origin of this receptor is an adult woman who had mild COVID-19 (a few samples of this study predate the infection). Cell type and time point are not known. Sequencing was carried out using PBMCs or a T cell subset sorted from them (not recorded which). The chain joins TRBV24-1 to TRBJ2-1; tentatively, D is TRBD1 (6 bases). CDR3 bases: TGTGCCACCAGTGATCGGCGTGGTAAGCAGGGGACCTACAATGAGCAGTTCTTC. It yields the protein CATSDRRGKQGTYNEQFF.